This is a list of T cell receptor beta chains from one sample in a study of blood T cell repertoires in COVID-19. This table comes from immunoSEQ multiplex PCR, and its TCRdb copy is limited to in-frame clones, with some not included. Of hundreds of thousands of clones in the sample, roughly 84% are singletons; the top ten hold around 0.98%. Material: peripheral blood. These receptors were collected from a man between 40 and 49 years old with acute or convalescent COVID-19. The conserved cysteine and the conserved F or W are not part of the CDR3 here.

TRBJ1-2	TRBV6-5	ASRTKGALGYT
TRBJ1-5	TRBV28	ASSPTPGVRYRAGNNQPQH
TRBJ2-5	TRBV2	ASRQDEVAQY
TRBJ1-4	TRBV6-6	ASSQTVINEKLF
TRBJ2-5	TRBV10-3	AISAGEETQY
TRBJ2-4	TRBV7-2	ASSPRRSGAKNIQY
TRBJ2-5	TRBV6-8	ASSDSGAPQETQY
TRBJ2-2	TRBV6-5	ASSYLITGELF
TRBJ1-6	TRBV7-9	ASSPSDRGNSPLH
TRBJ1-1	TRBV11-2	AARDFLGQNTEAF
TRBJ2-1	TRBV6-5	ASKHPGYNEQF
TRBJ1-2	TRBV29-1	SADIHNYGYT
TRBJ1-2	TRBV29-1	SVEDPGRPYGYT
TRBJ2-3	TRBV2	ASSPRQDTDTQY
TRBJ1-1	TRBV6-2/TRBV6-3	ASSPTDFFIGGTEAF
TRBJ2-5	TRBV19	ASSAGQIEETQY
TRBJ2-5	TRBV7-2	ASRNKGAARGQETQY
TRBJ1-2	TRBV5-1	ASSPLTGFGYT
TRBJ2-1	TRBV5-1	ASSPSGGPYNEQF
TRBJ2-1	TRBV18	ASSPPGQGSYNEQF
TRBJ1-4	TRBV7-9	ASSRGQGDLTWEKLF
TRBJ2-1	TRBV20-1	SASFERGNNEQF
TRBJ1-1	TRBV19	ASSISGDTEAF
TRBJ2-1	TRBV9	ASSSSGLGGEQF
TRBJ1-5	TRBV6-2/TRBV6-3	ASSYEGTTNQPQH
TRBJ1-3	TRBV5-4	ASSITGVGNTIY
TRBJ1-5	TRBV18	ASSPLKLRGQPQH
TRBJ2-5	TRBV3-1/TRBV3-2	ASSQGQGLRTQY
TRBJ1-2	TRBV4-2	ASSQEDTANYGYT
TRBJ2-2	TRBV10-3	AFRGTNTGELF
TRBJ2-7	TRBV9	ASSVDPVTYEQY
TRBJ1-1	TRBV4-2	ASSQQGQGAREAF
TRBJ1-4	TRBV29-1	SVEGADTSTNEKLF
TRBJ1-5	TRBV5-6	ASSLGTGNQPQH
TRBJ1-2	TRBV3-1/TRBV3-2	ASSQGTYDGYT
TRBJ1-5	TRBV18	ASSPGTGLVQPQH
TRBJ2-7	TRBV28	ASTEPGVEAYEQY